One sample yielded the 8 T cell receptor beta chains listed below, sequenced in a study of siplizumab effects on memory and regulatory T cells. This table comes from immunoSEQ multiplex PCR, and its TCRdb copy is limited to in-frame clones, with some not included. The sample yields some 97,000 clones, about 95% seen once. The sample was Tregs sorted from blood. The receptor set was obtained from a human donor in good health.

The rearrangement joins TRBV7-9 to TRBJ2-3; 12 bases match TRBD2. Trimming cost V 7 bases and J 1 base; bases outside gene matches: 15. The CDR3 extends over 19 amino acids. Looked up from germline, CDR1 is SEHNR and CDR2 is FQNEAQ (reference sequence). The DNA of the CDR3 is TGTGCCAGCACCCTACGTCTTTGGACTAGCGGGAATCGCACAGATACGCAGTATTTT. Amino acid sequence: CASTLRLWTSGNRTDTQYF.

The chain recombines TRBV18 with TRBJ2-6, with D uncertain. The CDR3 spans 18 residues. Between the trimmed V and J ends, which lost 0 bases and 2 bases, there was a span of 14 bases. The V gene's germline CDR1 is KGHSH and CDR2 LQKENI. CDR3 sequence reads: CASSPPAPRPAGANVLTF. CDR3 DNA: TGTGCCAGCTCACCACCCGCCCCCCGGCCCGCTGGGGCCAACGTCCTGACTTTC. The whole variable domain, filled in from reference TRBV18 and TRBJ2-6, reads NAGVMQNPRHLVRRRGQEARLRCSPMKGHSHVYWYRQLPEEGLKFMVYLQKENIIDESGMPKERFSAEFPKEGPSILRIQQVVRGDSAAYFCASSPPAPRPAGANVLTFGAGSRLTVL.

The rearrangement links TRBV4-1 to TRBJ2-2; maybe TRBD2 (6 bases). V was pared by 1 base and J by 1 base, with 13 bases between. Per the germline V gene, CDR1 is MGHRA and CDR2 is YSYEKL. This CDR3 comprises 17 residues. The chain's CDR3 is CASSQAFGGVNTGELFF. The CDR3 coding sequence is TGCGCCAGCAGCCAAGCATTCGGGGGTGTGAACACCGGGGAGCTGTTTTTT.

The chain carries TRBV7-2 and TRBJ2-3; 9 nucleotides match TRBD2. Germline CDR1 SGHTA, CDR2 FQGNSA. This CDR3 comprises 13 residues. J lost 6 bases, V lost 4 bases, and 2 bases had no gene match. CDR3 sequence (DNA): TGTGCCAGCAGCTCGACTAGCGGCGATACGCAGTATTTT. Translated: CASSSTSGDTQYF.

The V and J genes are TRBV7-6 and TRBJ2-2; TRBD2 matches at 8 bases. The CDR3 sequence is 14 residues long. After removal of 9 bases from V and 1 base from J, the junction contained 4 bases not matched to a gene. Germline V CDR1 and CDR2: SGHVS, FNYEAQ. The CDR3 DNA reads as TGTGCCAGTATGAGCGGGAGGAACACCGGGGAGCTGTTTTTT. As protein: CASMSGRNTGELFF.

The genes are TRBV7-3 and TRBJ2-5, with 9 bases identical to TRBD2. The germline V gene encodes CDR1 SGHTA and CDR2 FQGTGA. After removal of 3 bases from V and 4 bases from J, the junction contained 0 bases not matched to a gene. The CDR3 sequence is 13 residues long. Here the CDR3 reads CASSLGLAETQYF. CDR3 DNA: TGTGCCAGCAGCTTGGGACTAGCAGAGACCCAGTACTTC.

CDR3 bases: TGTGCCAGCAGCTTAGATGGGGGCACCACTGAAGCTTTCTTT. This encodes CASSLDGGTTEAFF. This sequence joins TRBV11-3 and TRBJ1-1, with a tentative D call TRBD1 (6 bases). The germline V gene has CDR1 SGHNT and CDR2 YENEEA. Trimming took 0 bases from V and 4 from J, leaving 9 bases between them. CDR3 length equals 14 residues.

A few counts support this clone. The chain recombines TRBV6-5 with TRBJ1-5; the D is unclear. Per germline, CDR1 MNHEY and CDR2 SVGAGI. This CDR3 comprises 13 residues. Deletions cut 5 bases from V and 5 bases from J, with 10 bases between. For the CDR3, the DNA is TGTGCCAGCAGTAGAGGGTATTATCAGCCCCAGCATTTT. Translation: CASSRGYYQPQHF.